This T cell receptor beta chain was identified in a study of blood T cell repertoires in COVID-19. Between the trimmed V and J ends, which lost 4 bases and 6 bases, there was a span of 13 bases. CDR3 length: 14 residues. CDR1 is ENHRY and CDR2 is SYGVKD in the germline V gene. Measured with immunoSEQ multiplex PCR; TCRdb has only the in-frame clones, and not every one. The repertoire holds approximately 130,000 clones, with roughly four fifths as singletons. Sequencing used peripheral blood. The rearrangement joins TRBV10-3 to TRBJ2-1; TRBD1 might be the D (5 bases). The sequence derives from a human donor in a cohort sampled during active COVID-19. The CDR3 here is CAISATVLGNEQFF. For the CDR3, the DNA is TGTGCCATCAGTGCGACAGTCCTGGGCAATGAGCAGTTCTTC.